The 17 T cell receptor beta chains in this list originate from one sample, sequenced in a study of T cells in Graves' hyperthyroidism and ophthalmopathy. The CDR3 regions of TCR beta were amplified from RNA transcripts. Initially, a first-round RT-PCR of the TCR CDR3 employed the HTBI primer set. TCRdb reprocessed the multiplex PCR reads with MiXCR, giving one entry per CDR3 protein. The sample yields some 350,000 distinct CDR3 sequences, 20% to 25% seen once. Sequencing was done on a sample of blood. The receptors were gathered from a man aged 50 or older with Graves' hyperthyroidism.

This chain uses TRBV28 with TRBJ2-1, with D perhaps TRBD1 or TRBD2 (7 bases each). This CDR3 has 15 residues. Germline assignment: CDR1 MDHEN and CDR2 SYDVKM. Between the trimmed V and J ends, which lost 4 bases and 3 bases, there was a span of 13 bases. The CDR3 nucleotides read TGTGCCAGCAGTTCCCAGGGGGGGATCTACAATGAGCAGTTCTTC. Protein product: CASSSQGGIYNEQFF.

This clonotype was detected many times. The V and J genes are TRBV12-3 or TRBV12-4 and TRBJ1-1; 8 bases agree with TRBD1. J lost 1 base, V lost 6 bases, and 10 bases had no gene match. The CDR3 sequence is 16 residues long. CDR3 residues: CASSPDRGSWNTEAFF. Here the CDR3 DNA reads TGTGCCAGCAGCCCTGACAGGGGTAGTTGGAACACTGAAGCTTTCTTT.

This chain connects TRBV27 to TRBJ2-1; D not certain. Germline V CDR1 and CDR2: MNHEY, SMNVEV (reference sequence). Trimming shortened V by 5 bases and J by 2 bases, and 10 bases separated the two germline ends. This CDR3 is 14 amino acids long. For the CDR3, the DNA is TGTGCCAGCAGTATCGGAGCAACCTACAATGAGCAGTTCTTC. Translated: CASSIGATYNEQFF.

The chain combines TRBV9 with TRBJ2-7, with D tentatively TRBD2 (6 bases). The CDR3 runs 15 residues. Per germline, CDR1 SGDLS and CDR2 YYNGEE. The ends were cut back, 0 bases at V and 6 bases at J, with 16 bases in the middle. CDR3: CASSVEGRKGGEQYF. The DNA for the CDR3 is TGTGCCAGCAGCGTAGAGGGACGGAAGGGAGGCGAGCAGTACTTC.

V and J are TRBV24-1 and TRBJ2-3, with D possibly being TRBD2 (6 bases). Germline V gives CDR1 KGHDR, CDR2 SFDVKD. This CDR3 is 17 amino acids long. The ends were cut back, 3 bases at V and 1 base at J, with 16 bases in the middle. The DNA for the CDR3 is TGTGCCACCAGTGATCGTGGCTCGGGAGTCGGCACAGATACGCAGTATTTT. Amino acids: CATSDRGSGVGTDTQYF.

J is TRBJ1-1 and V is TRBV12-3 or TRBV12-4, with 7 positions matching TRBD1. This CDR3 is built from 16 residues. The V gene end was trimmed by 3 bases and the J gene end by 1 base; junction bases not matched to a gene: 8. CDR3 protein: CASSLMPGQSNTEAFF. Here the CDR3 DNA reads TGTGCCAGCAGTTTGATGCCGGGACAGTCGAACACTGAAGCTTTCTTT.

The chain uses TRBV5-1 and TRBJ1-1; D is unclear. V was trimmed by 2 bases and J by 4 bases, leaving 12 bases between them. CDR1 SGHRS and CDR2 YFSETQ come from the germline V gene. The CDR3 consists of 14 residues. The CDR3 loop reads CASSFRVDGTEAFF. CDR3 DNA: TGCGCCAGCAGCTTTAGAGTAGACGGCACTGAAGCTTTCTTT. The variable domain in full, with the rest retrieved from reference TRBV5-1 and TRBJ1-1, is KAGVTQTPRYLIKTRGQQVTLSCSPISGHRSVSWYQQTPGQGLQFLFEYFSETQRNKGNFPGRFSGRQFSNSRSEMNVSTLELGDSALYLCASSFRVDGTEAFFGQGTRLTVV.

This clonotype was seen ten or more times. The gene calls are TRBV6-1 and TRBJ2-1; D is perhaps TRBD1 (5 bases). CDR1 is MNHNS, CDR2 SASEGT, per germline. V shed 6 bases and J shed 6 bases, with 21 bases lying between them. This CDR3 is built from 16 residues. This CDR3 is CASSELWAGHFNEQFF. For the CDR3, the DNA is TGTGCCAGCAGCGAACTATGGGCAGGGCATTTCAATGAGCAGTTCTTC.

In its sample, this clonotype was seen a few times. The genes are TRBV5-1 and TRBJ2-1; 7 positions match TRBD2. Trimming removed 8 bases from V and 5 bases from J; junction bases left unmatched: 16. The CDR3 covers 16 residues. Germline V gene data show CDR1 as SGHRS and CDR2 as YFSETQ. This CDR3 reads CASTPGGGSIDNEQFF. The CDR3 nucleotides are TGCGCCAGTACCCCCGGAGGCGGGAGCATCGACAATGAGCAGTTCTTC.

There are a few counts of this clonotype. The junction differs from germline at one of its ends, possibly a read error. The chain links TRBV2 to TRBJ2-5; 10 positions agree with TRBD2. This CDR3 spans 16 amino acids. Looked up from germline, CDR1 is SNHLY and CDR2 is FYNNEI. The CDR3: CAGSVRRTSGQETQYF. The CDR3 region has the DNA TGTGCCGGCAGTGTTCGTAGGACTAGCGGCCAAGAGACCCAGTACTTC.

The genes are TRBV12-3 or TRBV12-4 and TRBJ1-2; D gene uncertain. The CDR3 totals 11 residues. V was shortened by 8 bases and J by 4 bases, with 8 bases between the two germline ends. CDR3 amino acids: CASGGGYGYTF. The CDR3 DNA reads TGTGCCAGCGGCGGCGGCTATGGCTACACCTTC.

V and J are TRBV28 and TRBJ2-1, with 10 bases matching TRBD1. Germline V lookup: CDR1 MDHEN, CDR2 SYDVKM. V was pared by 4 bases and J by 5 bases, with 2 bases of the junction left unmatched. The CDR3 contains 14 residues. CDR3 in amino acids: CASSWTGGDNEQFF. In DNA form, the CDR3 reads TGTGCCAGCAGTTGGACAGGGGGGGACAATGAGCAGTTCTTC.

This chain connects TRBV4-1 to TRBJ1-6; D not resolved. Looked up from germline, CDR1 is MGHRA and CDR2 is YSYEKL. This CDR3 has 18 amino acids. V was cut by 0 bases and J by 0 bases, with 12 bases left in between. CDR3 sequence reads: CASSQERRPSSYNSPLHF. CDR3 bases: TGCGCCAGCAGCCAAGAGAGGCGGCCGAGCTCCTATAATTCACCCCTCCACTTT.

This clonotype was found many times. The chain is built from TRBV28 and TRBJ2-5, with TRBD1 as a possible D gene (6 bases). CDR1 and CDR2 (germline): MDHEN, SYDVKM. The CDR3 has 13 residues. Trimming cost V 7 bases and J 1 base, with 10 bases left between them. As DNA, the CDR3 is TGTGCCAGCACCACGACAGGCCAAGAGACCCAGTACTTC. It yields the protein CASTTTGQETQYF.

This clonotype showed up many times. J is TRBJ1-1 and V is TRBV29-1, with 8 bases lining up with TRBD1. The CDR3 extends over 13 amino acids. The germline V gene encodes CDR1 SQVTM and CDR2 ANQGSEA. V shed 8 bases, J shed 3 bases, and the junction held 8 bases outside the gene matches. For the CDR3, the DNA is TGCAGCTCTAGGACAGGGTCGGACACTGAAGCTTTCTTT. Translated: CSSRTGSDTEAFF. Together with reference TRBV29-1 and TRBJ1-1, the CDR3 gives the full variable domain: SAVISQKPSRDICQRGTSLTIQCQVDSQVTMMFWYRQQPGQSLTLIATANQGSEATYESGFVIDKFPISRPNLTFSTLTVSNMSPEDSSIYLCSSRTGSDTEAFFGQGTRLTVV.

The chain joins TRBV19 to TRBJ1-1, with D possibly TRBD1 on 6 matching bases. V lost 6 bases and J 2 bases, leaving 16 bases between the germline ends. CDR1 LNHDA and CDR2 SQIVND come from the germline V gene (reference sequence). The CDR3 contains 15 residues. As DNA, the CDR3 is TGTGCCAGTAGCCCAACAGGGACGGGAAACACTGAAGCTTTCTTT. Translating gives CASSPTGTGNTEAFF.

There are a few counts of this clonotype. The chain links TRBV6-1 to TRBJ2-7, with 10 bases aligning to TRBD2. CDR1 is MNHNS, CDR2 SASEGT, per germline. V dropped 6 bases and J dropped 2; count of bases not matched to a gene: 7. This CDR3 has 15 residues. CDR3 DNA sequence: TGTGCCAGCAGGTTTCTAGCGGGGGAAACCTACGAGCAGTACTTC. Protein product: CASRFLAGETYEQYF.